The 15 T cell receptor beta chains below were found in one sample sequenced in a study of cytomegalovirus exposure and HLA in healthy donors. PCR amplification relied on 60 Vbeta primers (plus 13 Jbeta primers). Some clones are missing from TCRdb's copy, which holds only in-frame ones; the method was immunoSEQ multiplex PCR. Of about 120,000 clones listed, more than 65% are singletons. Sequences were obtained from PBMCs. The receptors shown here come from a man aged 18-30 years in good health and CMV-seropositive.

As DNA, the CDR3 is TGTGCCTGGAGTATGGGGCAGGACAATCAGCCCCAGCATTTT. Amino acid sequence: CAWSMGQDNQPQHF. The genes are TRBV30 and TRBJ1-5, with D possibly TRBD1 on 5 matching bases. The CDR3 extends over 14 amino acids. Between the trimmed V and J ends, which lost 2 bases and 3 bases, there was a span of 11 bases. The V gene's germline CDR1 is GTSNPN and CDR2 SVGIG (reference sequence).

The gene calls are TRBV7-9 and TRBJ2-7, with TRBD1 as a possible D gene (6 bases). From germline, CDR1 is SEHNR and CDR2 FQNEAQ (reference sequence). Trimming shortened V by 3 bases and J by 5 bases, and 14 bases separated the two germline ends. This CDR3 has 14 residues. CDR3 amino acids: CASSFSGAGDEQYF. The CDR3 DNA reads as TGTGCCAGCAGCTTTTCAGGGGCAGGGGACGAGCAGTACTTC.

The chain couples TRBV6-1 to TRBJ1-2; TRBD1 matches at 8 bases. This CDR3 is built from 16 residues. CDR1 is MNHNS, CDR2 SASEGT, per germline. J lost 5 bases, V lost 2 bases, and 10 bases had no gene match. The CDR3 DNA reads TGTGCCAGCAGTGAACCCAGAACAGGGGGTGGTTATGGCTACACCTTC. It translates to CASSEPRTGGGYGYTF.

The V gene is TRBV19, the J gene TRBJ2-1; perhaps TRBD2 as D (6 bases). The CDR3 contains 14 residues. Germline V gene sequence: CDR1 LNHDA, CDR2 SQIVND (reference sequence). V lost 8 bases, J lost 6 bases, and 17 bases lay in between. The CDR3 here is CASWQGGGSNEQFF. The CDR3 region has the DNA TGTGCCAGTTGGCAGGGAGGTGGTTCCAATGAGCAGTTCTTC.

This clone was detected only once. V usage is TRBV18 and J usage is TRBJ1-2, with D tentatively TRBD1 (5 bases). The V end lost 4 bases, the J end lost 3 bases, and 12 bases lay between the germline ends. Germline-derived CDR1 and CDR2 are KGHSH and LQKENI. The CDR3 spans 14 residues. The CDR3 DNA follows: TGTGCCAGCTCACGTGGCCAGGGCGACTATGGCTACACCTTC. Translating gives CASSRGQGDYGYTF.

The chain employs TRBV5-4 and TRBJ2-3, with D possibly being TRBD2 (5 bases). The V end lost 1 base, the J end lost 3 bases, and 9 bases lay between the germline ends. CDR3 length: 14 amino acids. The germline V gene has CDR1 SGHNT and CDR2 YYREEE (reference sequence). CDR3 protein: CASSLPGKTDTQYF. The CDR3, as DNA: TGTGCCAGCAGCTTGCCCGGGAAGACAGATACGCAGTATTTT. The entire variable domain, with the rest obtained from reference TRBV5-4 and TRBJ2-3, is as follows: ETGVTQSPTHLIKTRGQQVTLRCSSQSGHNTVSWYQQALGQGPQFIFQYYREEENGRGNFPPRFSGLQFPNYSSELNVNALELDDSALYLCASSLPGKTDTQYFGPGTRLTVL.

The V and J genes are TRBV2 and TRBJ1-1; TRBD1 aligns across 7 bases. V shed 9 bases and J 6 bases; nucleotides not matched to a gene: 13. This CDR3 contains 14 residues. Germline V gene sequence: CDR1 SNHLY, CDR2 FYNNEI. The CDR3 reads CASAPGGWGAEAFF. DNA of the CDR3: TGTGCCAGTGCTCCAGGGGGTTGGGGGGCTGAAGCTTTCTTT.

This clone was counted between two and nine times. This chain connects TRBV5-8 to TRBJ2-4; D not certain. CDR1 is SGHTS and CDR2 is YDEGEE in the germline V gene. CDR3 length: 15 residues. V lost 0 bases and J lost 3, with 10 bases in between. CDR3 nucleotide sequence: TGTGCCAGCAGCTTGGTTACTGCCGGCAAAAACATTCAGTACTTC. Translation: CASSLVTAGKNIQYF.

The DNA of the CDR3 is TGTGCCAGCAGTGAAATTATGGGGTCACTAGCAAGCTATGGCTACACCTTC. Protein sequence: CASSEIMGSLASYGYTF. The chain has TRBV6-1 and TRBJ1-2; no clear D gene. Per germline, CDR1 MNHNS and CDR2 SASEGT. This CDR3 is 17 amino acids long. Trimming stripped 2 bases from V and 4 bases from J, with 20 bases between.

J is TRBJ2-5 and V is TRBV14; the match to TRBD1 covers 9 bases. With V trimmed by 2 bases and J by 1 base, 2 bases remained unmatched. The CDR3 runs 15 residues. Germline V lookup: CDR1 SGHDN, CDR2 FVKESK. CDR3 loop: CASSQRQGVQETQYF. The CDR3 DNA reads as TGTGCCAGCAGCCAAAGACAGGGGGTCCAAGAGACCCAGTACTTC.

This clone was seen a single time. V is TRBV19 and J is TRBJ2-5; tentatively, D is TRBD2 (5 bases). The germline gives CDR1 LNHDA, CDR2 SQIVND (reference sequence). Trimming left V 2 bases short and J 4 bases short, with 23 bases between. The CDR3 has 18 residues. CDR3 sequence reads: CASSIREMGFSRGETQYF. The CDR3 region has the DNA TGTGCCAGTAGTATAAGGGAGATGGGTTTTAGTCGGGGAGAGACCCAGTACTTC.

The gene calls are TRBV19 and TRBJ2-1; D unresolved. Trimming cost V 2 bases and J 2 bases, with 19 bases left between them. The length of the CDR3 is 18 residues. In germline, CDR1 is LNHDA, CDR2 SQIVND (reference sequence). CDR3 nucleotides: TGTGCCAGTAGTATAACATCTCTCTCGCATTTGACCTACAATGAGCAGTTCTTC. It specifies CASSITSLSHLTYNEQFF.

V usage is TRBV29-1 and J usage is TRBJ2-7, with D unclear. This CDR3 spans 11 amino acids. V was cut by 2 bases and J by 4 bases, with 6 bases left in between. CDR1 SQVTM and CDR2 ANQGSEA come from the germline V gene. The CDR3 DNA follows: TGCAGCGTTGAATCCACATACGAGCAGTACTTC. Translated: CSVESTYEQYF.

V usage is TRBV7-9 and J usage is TRBJ2-7; D perhaps matches TRBD1 (5 bases). The CDR3 is 14 residues long. V was shortened by 2 bases and J by 2 bases, with 10 bases between the two germline ends. Germline assignment: CDR1 SEHNR and CDR2 FQNEAQ (reference sequence). The CDR3 nucleotides read TGTGCCAGCAGCTTATTGGGGCAGCCCTACGAGCAGTACTTC. This translates into CASSLLGQPYEQYF.

V and J are TRBV19 and TRBJ1-5, with a possible D match to TRBD1 (6 bases). This CDR3 is 17 amino acids long. Trimming removed 6 bases from V and 5 bases from J, with 23 bases in between. CDR1 and CDR2 (germline): LNHDA, SQIVND (reference sequence). This CDR3 reads CASREGPGGGRDQPQHF. The CDR3 DNA is TGTGCCAGTAGGGAGGGCCCCGGGGGGGGGCGAGATCAGCCCCAGCATTTT. The entire variable domain, with the rest obtained from reference TRBV19 and TRBJ1-5, is as follows: DGGITQSPKYLFRKEGQNVTLSCEQNLNHDAMYWYRQDPGQGLRLIYYSQIVNDFQKGDIAEGYSVSREKKESFPLTVTSAQKNPTAFYLCASREGPGGGRDQPQHFGDGTRLSIL.